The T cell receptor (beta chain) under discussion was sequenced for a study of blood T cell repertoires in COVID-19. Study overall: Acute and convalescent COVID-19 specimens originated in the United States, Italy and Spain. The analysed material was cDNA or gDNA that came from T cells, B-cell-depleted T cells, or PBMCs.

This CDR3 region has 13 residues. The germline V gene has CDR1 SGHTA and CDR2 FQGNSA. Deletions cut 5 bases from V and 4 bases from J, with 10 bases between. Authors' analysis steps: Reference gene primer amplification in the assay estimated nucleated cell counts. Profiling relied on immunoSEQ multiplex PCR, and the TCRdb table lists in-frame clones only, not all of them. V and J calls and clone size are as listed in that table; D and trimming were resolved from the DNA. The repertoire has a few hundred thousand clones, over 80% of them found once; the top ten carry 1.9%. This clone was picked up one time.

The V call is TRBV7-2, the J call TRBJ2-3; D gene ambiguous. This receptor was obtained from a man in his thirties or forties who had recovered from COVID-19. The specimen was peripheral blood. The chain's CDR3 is CASSNYYADTQYF. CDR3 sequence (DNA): TGTGCCAGCAGCAATTACTACGCAGATACGCAGTATTTT. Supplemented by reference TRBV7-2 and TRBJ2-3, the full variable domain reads GAGVSQSPSNKVTEKGKDVELRCDPISGHTALYWYRQSLGQGLEFLIYFQGNSAPDKSGLPSDRFSAERTGGSVSTLTIQRTQQEDSAVYLCASSNYYADTQYFGPGTRLTVL.